This record concerns one T cell receptor (beta chain) sequence. The V segment lost 4 bases and the J segment 4 bases; nucleotides outside the gene matches: 6. Per germline, CDR1 MGHRA and CDR2 YSYEKL. The CDR3 runs to 15 residues. These data are taken from a study of blood T cell repertoires in COVID-19. Whole-study context: Specimens from acute and convalescent COVID-19 originated in the United States, Italy and Spain.

Sequencing used immunoSEQ multiplex PCR; TCRdb keeps in-frame clones, though not all of them. This table has approximately 88,000 clones, around 76% appearing once. The receptor was isolated from a woman of 80 years or more with active or convalescent COVID-19. The sample taken for sequencing was peripheral blood. The rearrangement links TRBV4-1 to TRBJ1-4; 7 bases align to TRBD1. The CDR3 region is CASSRFRDSNEKLFF. CDR3 sequence (DNA): TGCGCCAGCAGCCGCTTCCGGGACAGTAATGAAAAACTGTTTTTT.